Shown below are 8 T cell receptor beta chains from a single sample sequenced in a study of blood T cells in healthy people across ages. A second roughly 7 to 12 cycle PCR used barcoded and J-beta primers. TCRdb redid the calling of the 5' RACE reads with MiXCR, one entry per CDR3 protein. The table lists about 730,000 distinct CDR3 sequences, more than 40% of them singletons, with 20% in the top ten. Sequences were obtained from blood. Receptor source: a woman in her fifties or sixties in good health.

In this sample, this clonotype turned up a few times. The chain couples TRBV10-3 to TRBJ1-1; D is possibly TRBD1 (5 bases). Germline CDR1 reads ENHRY; CDR2 reads SYGVKD. The CDR3 is 17 amino acids. V was clipped by 4 bases and J by 4 bases, with 22 bases between them. The CDR3 nucleotides are TGTGCCATCAGTGCAAGCCGGGACGCCTTAGGGGTCACTGAAGCTTTCTTT. It specifies CAISASRDALGVTEAFF.

This clonotype was counted between two and nine times. The genes are TRBV20-1 and TRBJ2-7; D tentatively fits TRBD1 or TRBD2 (6 bases each). The V gene lost 6 bases and the J gene lost 4 bases, with 16 bases spanning the gap. The CDR3 is made up of 13 amino acids. Germline values: CDR1 DFQATT, CDR2 SNEGSKA (reference sequence). The CDR3 sequence is CSAPPKGGYEQYF. DNA for the CDR3: TGCAGTGCACCCCCTAAGGGGGGTTACGAGCAGTACTTC.

This clonotype showed up just a few times. The genes are TRBV20-1 and TRBJ2-1; possibly TRBD2 for D (5 bases). Germline V CDR1 and CDR2: DFQATT, SNEGSKA (reference sequence). The V end was cut by 4 bases, the J end by 6 bases, with 10 bases between. The CDR3 length is 12 residues. As DNA, the CDR3 is TGCAGTGCTATCTCCGGAGGCAATGAGCAGTTCTTC. Translating it yields CSAISGGNEQFF.

V usage is TRBV28 and J usage is TRBJ2-5, with TRBD1 matching over 7 bases. V trimming: 6 bases; J trimming: 11 bases; junction bases outside the gene matches: 12. CDR1 is MDHEN, CDR2 SYDVKM, per germline. CDR3 length equals 13 residues. The CDR3 DNA reads as TGTGCCAGCAGAATCGGGACAGTCAATGAGCAGTACTTC. Its translation: CASRIGTVNEQYF.

In this sample, this clonotype turned up a few times. The chain couples TRBV20-1 to TRBJ2-2; TRBD2 aligns across 9 bases. This CDR3 has 15 amino acids. The J segment lost 4 bases and the V segment lost 6 bases, leaving 9 bases of the junction unmatched. CDR1 is DFQATT, CDR2 SNEGSKA, per germline (reference sequence). The CDR3 nucleotides read TGCAGTGCCCCCGGTGGCGGGAGGGCCACCGGGGAGCTGTTTTTT. This gives the protein CSAPGGGRATGELFF.

The V gene is TRBV5-1, the J gene TRBJ1-1, with 8 bases that match TRBD1. Germline V gives CDR1 SGHRS, CDR2 YFSETQ. J gave up 0 bases and V 2 bases, and 9 bases lay outside the gene matches. This CDR3 spans 17 amino acids. The CDR3 sequence is CASSLLAGGLMNTEAFF. CDR3 sequence (DNA): TGCGCCAGCAGCTTACTTGCAGGGGGCCTTATGAACACTGAAGCTTTCTTT.

The sample holds a few counts of this clonotype. The DNA of the CDR3 is TGTGCCAGCAGAGAGCGGGGGGGCGGTGGAGATACGCAGTATTTT. It translates to CASRERGGGGDTQYF. The rearrangement links TRBV7-9 to TRBJ2-3; 10 bases line up with TRBD2. The trim removed 6 bases at V and 5 bases at J, leaving 8 bases unmatched. The CDR3 has 15 amino acids. CDR1 and CDR2 (germline): SEHNR, FQNEAQ (reference sequence). The full variable domain, in which reference TRBV7-9 and TRBJ2-3 provide the parts outside the CDR3, is DTGVSQNPRHKITKRGQNVTFRCDPISEHNRLYWYRQTLGQGPEFLTYFQNEAQLEKSRLLSDRFSAERPKGSFSTLEIQRTEQGDSAMYLCASRERGGGGDTQYFGPGTRLTVL.

This clonotype was counted a single time. J is TRBJ2-1 and V is TRBV6-2 or TRBV6-3, with 10 positions matching TRBD2. The closer fit of TRBJ2-7 to the DNA end suggests the J call may be wrong. The CDR3 contains 15 residues. Germline V gene lookup returns CDR1 MNHEY and CDR2 SVGEGT. CDR3 nucleotide sequence: TGTGCCACCAGGGAGGCTAGCGGGAGCAACAATGAGCAGTACTTC. Translation gives CATREASGSNNEQYF.